This T cell receptor (beta chain) comes out of a study of blood T cell repertoires in COVID-19. Sequencing was performed with immunoSEQ multiplex PCR; in TCRdb, only in-frame clones are kept and a portion is missing. The sample includes about 120,000 clones, around 89% of them seen just once. With V trimmed by 5 bases and J by 1 base, 15 bases remained unmatched. This CDR3 contains 18 residues. Germline V CDR1 and CDR2: SGHVS, FNYEAQ. This TCR derives from a human donor with acute or convalescent COVID-19. The donor label of this sample is uncertain. This sequence joins TRBV7-6 and TRBJ1-1; 8 bases match TRBD1. The material sequenced was peripheral blood. Written as DNA, the CDR3 is TGTGCCAGCAGCACCCCGGACAGGGAATCGGGTTGGAACACTGAAGCTTTCTTT. Translation gives CASSTPDRESGWNTEAFF.